A selection of T cell receptor beta chains follows, all from one sample in a study of patients and donors after allogeneic stem cell transplantation. A single record per CDR3 protein comes from TCRdb applying MiXCR to the RT-PCR reads. The profile shows 920,000 or so distinct CDR3 sequences, 18% of them singletons. What was sequenced was blood, either unsorted or a sorted T cell fraction (not recorded which). All receptors come from a human donor who was either an allogeneic HSCT recipient or a stem cell or donor lymphocyte infusion donor (not recorded which). It is not recorded whose cells these are; they may come from a transplant donor. Each CDR3 is given with its conserved first and last residue. A D gene is named only where the DNA matches it firmly. Not all rows give a size; the values are once, few, many and, for expanded clones, a class.

V,size,length,D,J,DNA,CDR3
TRBV11-3,few,14,-,TRBJ2-3,TGTGCCAGCAGCGGAGGAGACGTCACAGATACGCAGTATTTT,CASSGGDVTDTQYF
TRBV3-1,-,14,-,TRBJ1-1,TGTGCCAGCAGCCAAGGCACGGGGCGCACTGAAGCTTTCTTT,CASSQGTGRTEAFF
TRBV19,once,14,TRBD2,TRBJ2-1,TGTGCCAGTGGTGCTGGTCGGGAGGTAAATGAGCAGTTCTTC,CASGAGREVNEQFF
TRBV12-3/TRBV12-4,many,12,-,TRBJ2-2,TGTGCCAGCAGTTTAATGTCCGGGGAGCTGTTTTTT,CASSLMSGELFF
TRBV7-6,-,17,TRBD2,TRBJ2-1,TGTGCCAGCAGCTTAGAATCCAGGACTAGCAGATACAATGAGCAGTTCTTC,CASSLESRTSRYNEQFF
TRBV7-3,-,15,TRBD2,TRBJ2-1,TGTGCCAGCAGTGGGACTAGCGGGAGGGACAATGAGCAGTTCTTC,CASSGTSGRDNEQFF
TRBV29-1,many,13,TRBD1,TRBJ2-7,TGCAGCGTTGAGGGACAGGGTACCTACGAGCAGTACTTC,CSVEGQGTYEQYF
TRBV20-1,many,12,-,TRBJ2-1,TGCAGTGCTTCCCGACTGTACAATGAGCAGTTCTTC,CSASRLYNEQFF
TRBV6-2/TRBV6-3,few,15,TRBD2,TRBJ2-7,TGTGCCAGCACCAATTTAGCGGGGTCCGTCTACGAGCAGTACTTC,CASTNLAGSVYEQYF
TRBV18,-,15,-,TRBJ1-1,TGTGCCAGCTCACCAATAAGGGTCCAGAACACTGAAGCTTTCTTT,CASSPIRVQNTEAFF
TRBV14,-,18,-,TRBJ2-1,TGTGCCAGCAGCCAAGCCTCGGGGCGAACTTACCGCCTGACTGAGCAGTTCTTC,CASSQASGRTYRLTEQFF
TRBV3-1,few,16,TRBD2,TRBJ2-1,TGTGCCAGCAGCCAAGAATTCAGCGGGGGGGCATCGGTGCAGTTCTTC,CASSQEFSGGASVQFF
TRBV28,-,15,TRBD1,TRBJ2-2,TGTGCCAGCAGTCGCCGGACAGGGAACACCGGGGAGCTGTTTTTT,CASSRRTGNTGELFF
TRBV5-1,-,12,TRBD1,TRBJ1-2,TGCGCCAGCAGGCCGGGACAGGATGGCTACACCTTC,CASRPGQDGYTF
TRBV15,-,15,-,TRBJ1-5,TGTGCCACCAGCAGCGGGGGAGATCCTAATCAGCCCCAGCATTTT,CATSSGGDPNQPQHF